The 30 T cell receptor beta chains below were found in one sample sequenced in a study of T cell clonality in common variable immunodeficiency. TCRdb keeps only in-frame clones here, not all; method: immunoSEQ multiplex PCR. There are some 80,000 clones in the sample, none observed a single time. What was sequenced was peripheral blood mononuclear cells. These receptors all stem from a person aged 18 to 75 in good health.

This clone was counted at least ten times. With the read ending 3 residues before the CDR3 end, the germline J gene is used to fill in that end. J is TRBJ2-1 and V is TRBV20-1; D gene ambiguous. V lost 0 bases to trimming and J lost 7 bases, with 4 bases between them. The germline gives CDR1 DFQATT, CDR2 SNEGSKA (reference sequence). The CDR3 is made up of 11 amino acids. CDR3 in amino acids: CSARESNEQFF. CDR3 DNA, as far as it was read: TGCAGTGCTAGAGAGTCGAATGAG.

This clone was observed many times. CDR3 DNA, as far as it was read: TGCGCCAGCAGTTTCACTAGCGGGAGCACAGATACG. Its protein product is CASSFTSGSTDT. The whole CDR3 protein reads CASSFTSGSTDTQYF. The rearrangement joins TRBV10-1 to TRBJ2-3; 9 bases agree with TRBD2. The CDR3 end falls 3 residues outside the read, so it is completed with the germline J gene. Germline CDR1 and CDR2: WNHNN and SYGVQD (reference sequence). J lost 0 bases, V lost 5 bases, and 3 bases had no gene match. CDR3 length: 15 amino acids.

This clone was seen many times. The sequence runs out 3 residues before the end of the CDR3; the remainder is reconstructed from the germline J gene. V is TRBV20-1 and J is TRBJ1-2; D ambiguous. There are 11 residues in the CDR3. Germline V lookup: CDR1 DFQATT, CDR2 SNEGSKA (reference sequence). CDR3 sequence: CSAPFTYDYTF. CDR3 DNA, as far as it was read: TGCAGTGCCCCGTTTACCTACGAC.

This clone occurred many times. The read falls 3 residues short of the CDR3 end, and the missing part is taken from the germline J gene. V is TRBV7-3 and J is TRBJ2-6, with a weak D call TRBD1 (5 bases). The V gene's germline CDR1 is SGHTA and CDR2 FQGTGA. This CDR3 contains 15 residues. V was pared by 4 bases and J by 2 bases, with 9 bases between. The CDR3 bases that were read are TGTGCCAGCAGCTCGCGGACACCTGGGGCCAACGTC. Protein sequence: CASSSRTPGANV. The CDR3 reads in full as CASSSRTPGANVLTF.

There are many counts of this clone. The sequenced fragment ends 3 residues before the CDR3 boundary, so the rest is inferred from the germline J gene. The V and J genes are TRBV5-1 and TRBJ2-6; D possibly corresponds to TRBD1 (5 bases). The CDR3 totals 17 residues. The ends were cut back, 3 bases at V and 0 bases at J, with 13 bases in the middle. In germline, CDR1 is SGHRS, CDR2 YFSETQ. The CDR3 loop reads CASSSIIQGSGANVLTF. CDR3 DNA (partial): TGCGCCAGCAGCTCGATTATCCAGGGCTCTGGGGCCAACGTC.

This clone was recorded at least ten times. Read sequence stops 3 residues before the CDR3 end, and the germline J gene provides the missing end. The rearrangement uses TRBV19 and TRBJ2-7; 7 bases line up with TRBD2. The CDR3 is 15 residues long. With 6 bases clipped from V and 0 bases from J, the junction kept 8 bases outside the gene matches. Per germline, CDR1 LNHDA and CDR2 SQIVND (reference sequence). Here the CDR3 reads CASRLVAGPSYEQYF. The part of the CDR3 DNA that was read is TGTGCCAGTAGGTTGGTAGCGGGTCCCTCCTACGAG.

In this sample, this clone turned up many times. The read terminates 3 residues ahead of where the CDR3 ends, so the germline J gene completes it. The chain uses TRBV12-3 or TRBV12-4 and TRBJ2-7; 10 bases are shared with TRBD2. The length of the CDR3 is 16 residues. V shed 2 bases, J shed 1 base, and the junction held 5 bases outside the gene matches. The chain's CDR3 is CASSLRLAGVSYEQYF. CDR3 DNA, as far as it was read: TGTGCCAGCAGTTTACGGCTAGCGGGAGTGTCCTACGAG.

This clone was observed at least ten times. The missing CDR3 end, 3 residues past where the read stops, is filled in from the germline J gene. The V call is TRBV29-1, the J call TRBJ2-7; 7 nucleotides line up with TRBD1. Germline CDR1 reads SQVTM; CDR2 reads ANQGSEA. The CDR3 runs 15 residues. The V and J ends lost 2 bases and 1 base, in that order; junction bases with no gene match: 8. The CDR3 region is CSVERQAGGSYEQYF. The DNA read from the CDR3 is TGCAGCGTTGAAAGGCAGGCAGGGGGTTCCTACGAG.

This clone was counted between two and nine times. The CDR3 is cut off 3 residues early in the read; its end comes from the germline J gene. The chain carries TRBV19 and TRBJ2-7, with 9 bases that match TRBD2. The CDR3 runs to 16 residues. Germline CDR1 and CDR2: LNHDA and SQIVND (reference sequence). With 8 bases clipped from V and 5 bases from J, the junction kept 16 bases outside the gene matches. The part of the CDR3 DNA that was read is TGTGCCAGTTCCCACCTCCGAGGCGGGAGGGCCGACGAG. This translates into CASSHLRGGRADE. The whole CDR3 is CASSHLRGGRADEQYF.

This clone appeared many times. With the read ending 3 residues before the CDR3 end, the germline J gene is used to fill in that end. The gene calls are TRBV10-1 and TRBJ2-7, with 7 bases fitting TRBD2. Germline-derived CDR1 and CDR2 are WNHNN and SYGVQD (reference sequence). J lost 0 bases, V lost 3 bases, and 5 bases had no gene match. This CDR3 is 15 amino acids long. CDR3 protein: CASSEGLAASYEQYF. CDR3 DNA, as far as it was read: TGCGCCAGCAGTGAAGGGCTAGCGGCCTCCTACGAG.

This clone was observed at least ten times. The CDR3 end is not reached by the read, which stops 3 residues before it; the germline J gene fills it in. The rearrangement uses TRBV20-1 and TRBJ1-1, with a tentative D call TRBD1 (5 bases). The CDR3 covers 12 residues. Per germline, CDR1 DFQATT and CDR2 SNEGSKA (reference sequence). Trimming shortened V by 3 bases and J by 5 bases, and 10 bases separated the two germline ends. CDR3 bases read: TGCAGTGCTAGCAGGGTTGGAACTGAA. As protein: CSASRVGTE. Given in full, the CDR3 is CSASRVGTEAFF.

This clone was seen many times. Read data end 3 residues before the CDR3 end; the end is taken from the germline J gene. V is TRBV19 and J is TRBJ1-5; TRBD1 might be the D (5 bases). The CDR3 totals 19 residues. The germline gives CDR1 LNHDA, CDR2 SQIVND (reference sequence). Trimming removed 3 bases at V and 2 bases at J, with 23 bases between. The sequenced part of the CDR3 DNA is TGTGCCAGTAGTATGCCCCATCCCAATAGTCAAGGGGGCAATCAGCCC. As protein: CASSMPHPNSQGGNQP. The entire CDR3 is CASSMPHPNSQGGNQPQHF.

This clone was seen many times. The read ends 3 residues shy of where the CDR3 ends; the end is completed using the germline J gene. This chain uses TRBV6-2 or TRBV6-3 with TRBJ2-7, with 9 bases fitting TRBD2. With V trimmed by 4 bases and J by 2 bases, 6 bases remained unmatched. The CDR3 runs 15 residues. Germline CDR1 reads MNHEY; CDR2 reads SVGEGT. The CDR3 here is CASSFRLAVAYEQYF. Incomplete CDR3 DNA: TGTGCCAGCAGTTTCCGACTAGCGGTTGCCTACGAG.

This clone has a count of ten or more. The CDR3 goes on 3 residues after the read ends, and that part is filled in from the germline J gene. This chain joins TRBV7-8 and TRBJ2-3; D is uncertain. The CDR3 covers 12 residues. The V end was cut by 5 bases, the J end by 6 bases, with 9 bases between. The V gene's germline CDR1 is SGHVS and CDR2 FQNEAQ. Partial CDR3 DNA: TGTGCCAGCAGCCCTTCTATGGATACG. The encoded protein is CASSPSMDT. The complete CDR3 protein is CASSPSMDTQYF.

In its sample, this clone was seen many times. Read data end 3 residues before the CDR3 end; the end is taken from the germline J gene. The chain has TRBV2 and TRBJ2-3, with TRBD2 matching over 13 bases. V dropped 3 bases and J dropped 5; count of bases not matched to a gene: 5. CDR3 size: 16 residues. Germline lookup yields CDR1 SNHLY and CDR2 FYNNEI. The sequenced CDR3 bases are TGTGCCAGCAGTGACGGGACTAGCGGGATTGGAGATACG. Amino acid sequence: CASSDGTSGIGDT. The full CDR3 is CASSDGTSGIGDTQYF.

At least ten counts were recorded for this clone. The CDR3 here is CASSTRRDRGTHYYEQYF. The sequenced part of the CDR3 DNA is TGTGCCAGCAGTACGCGTAGGGACAGGGGCACGCACTACTACGAG. V gene TRBV2 combines with J gene TRBJ2-7, with 10 nucleotides matching TRBD1. The read halts 3 residues ahead of the CDR3 end, with the missing end drawn from the germline J gene. The J segment lost 3 bases and the V segment lost 5 bases, leaving 16 bases of the junction unmatched. Germline V gene lookup returns CDR1 SNHLY and CDR2 FYNNEI. The length of the CDR3 is 18 residues.

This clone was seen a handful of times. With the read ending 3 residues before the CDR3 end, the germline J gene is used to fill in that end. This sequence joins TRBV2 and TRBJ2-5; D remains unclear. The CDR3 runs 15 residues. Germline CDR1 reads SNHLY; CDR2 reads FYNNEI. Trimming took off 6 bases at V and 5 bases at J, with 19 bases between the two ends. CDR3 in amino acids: CASRAGSQPRETQYF. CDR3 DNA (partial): TGTGCCAGCAGGGCCGGGTCGCAGCCAAGGGAGACC.

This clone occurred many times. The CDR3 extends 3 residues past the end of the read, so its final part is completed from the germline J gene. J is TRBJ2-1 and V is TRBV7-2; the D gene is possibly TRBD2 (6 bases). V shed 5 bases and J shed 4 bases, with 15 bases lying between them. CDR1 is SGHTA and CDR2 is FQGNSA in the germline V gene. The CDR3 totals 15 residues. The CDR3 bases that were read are TGTGCCAGCAGCCACGGGCGGGAACCTTACAATGAG. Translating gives CASSHGREPYNE. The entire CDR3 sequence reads CASSHGREPYNEQFF.

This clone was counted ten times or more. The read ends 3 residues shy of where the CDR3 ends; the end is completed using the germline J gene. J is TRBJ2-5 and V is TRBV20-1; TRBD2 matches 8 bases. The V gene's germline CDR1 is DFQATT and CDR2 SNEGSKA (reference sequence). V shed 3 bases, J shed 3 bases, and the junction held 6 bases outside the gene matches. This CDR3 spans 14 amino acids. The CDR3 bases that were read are TGCAGTGCTAGTATTACTAGCGGTAAAGAGACC. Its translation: CSASITSGKET. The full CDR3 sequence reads CSASITSGKETQYF.

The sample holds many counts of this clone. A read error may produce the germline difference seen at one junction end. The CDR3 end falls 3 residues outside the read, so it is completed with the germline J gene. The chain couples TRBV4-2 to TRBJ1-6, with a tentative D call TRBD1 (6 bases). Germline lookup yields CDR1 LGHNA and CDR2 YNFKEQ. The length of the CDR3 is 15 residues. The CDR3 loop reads CASSQDWNREAPLHF. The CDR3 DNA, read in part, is TGCGCCAGCAGCCAAGATTGGAACAGGGAGGCACCC.

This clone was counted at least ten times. The CDR3 bases that were read are TGTGCCAGCAAGAAGCAGGACTTAGGACAAGAGACC. It translates to CASKKQDLGQET. The CDR3 reads in full as CASKKQDLGQETQYF. The rearrangement links TRBV6-2 or TRBV6-3 to TRBJ2-5; D perhaps matches TRBD2 (5 bases). The read falls 3 residues short of the CDR3 end, and the missing part is taken from the germline J gene. The germline V gene has CDR1 MNHEY and CDR2 SVGEGT. Trimming cost V 7 bases and J 2 bases, with 17 bases left between them. CDR3 size: 15 residues.

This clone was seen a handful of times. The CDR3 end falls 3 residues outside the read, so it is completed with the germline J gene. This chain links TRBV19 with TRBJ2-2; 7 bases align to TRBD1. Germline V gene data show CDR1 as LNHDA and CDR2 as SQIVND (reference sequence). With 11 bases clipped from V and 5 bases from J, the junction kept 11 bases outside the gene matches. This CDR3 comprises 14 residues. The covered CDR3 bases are TGTGCCGTACAGGGGCCAGATCGGACCGGGGAG. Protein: CAVQGPDRTGE. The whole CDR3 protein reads CAVQGPDRTGELFF.

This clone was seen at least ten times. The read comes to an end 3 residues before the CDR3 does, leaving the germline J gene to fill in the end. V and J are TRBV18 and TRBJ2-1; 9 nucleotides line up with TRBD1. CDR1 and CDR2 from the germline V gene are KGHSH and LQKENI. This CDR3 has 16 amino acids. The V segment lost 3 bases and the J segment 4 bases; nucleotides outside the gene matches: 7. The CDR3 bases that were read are TGTGCCAGCTCACCCTTATCCGGGACAGGGTACAATGAG. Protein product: CASSPLSGTGYNE. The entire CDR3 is CASSPLSGTGYNEQFF.

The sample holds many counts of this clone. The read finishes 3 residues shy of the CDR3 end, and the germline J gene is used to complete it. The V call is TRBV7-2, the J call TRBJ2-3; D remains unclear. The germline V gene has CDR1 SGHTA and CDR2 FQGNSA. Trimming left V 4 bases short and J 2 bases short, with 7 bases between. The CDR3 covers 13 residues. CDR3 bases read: TGTGCCAGCAGCTCCCCCTCCACAGATACG. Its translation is CASSSPSTDT. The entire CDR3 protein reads CASSSPSTDTQYF.

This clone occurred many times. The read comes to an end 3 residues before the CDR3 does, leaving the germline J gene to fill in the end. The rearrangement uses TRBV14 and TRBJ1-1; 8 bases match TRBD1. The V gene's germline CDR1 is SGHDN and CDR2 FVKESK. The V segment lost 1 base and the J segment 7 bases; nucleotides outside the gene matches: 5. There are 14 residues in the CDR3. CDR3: CASSQVFTGGEAFF. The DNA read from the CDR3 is TGTGCCAGCAGCCAAGTTTTTACAGGGGGTGAA. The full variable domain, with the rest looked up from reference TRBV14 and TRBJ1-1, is EAGVTQFPSHSVIEKGQTVTLRCDPISGHDNLYWYRRVMGKEIKFLLHFVKESKQDESGMPNNRFLAERTGGTYSTLKVQPAELEDSGVYFCASSQVFTGGEAFFGQGTRLTVV.

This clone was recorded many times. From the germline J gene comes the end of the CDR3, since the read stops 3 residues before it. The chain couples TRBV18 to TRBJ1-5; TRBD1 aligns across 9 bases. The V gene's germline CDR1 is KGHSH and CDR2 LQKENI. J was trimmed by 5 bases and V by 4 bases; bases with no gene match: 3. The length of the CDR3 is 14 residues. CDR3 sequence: CASSQDRGHQPQHF. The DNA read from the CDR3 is TGTGCCAGCTCACAGGACAGGGGCCATCAGCCC. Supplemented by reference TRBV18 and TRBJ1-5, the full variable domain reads NAGVMQNPRHLVRRRGQEARLRCSPMKGHSHVYWYRQLPEEGLKFMVYLQKENIIDESGMPKERFSAEFPKEGPSILRIQQVVRGDSAAYFCASSQDRGHQPQHFGDGTRLSIL.

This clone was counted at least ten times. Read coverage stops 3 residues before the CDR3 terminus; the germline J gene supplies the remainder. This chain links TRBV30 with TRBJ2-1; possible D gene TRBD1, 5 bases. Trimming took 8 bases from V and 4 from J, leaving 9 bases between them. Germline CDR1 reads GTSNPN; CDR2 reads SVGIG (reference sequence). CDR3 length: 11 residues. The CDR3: CAQQGYNEQFF. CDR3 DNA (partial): TGTGCCCAGCAGGGTTACAATGAG.

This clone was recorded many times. CDR3 amino acids: CASSFGTANTEAFF. The CDR3 bases that were read are TGTGCCAGCAGCTTCGGGACAGCTAACACTGAA. The J gene is TRBJ1-1, the V gene TRBV7-2; 7 bases fit TRBD1. Read coverage stops 3 residues before the CDR3 terminus; the germline J gene supplies the remainder. CDR1 is SGHTA, CDR2 FQGNSA, per germline. The V gene end was trimmed by 3 bases and the J gene end by 2 bases; junction bases not matched to a gene: 3. The CDR3 is made up of 14 amino acids.

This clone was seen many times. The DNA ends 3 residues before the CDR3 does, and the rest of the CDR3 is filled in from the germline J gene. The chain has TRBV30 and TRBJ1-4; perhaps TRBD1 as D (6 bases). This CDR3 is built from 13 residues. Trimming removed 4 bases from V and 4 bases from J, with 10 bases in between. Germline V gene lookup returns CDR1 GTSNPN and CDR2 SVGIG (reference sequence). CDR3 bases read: TGTGCCTGGACCCCGGACAGTAATGAAAAA. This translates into CAWTPDSNEK. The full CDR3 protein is CAWTPDSNEKLFF.

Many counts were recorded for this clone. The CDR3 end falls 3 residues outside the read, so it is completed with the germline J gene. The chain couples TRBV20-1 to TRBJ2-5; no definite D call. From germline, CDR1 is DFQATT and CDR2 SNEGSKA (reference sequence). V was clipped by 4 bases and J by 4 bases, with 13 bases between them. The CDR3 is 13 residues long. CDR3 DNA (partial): TGCAGTGCTATGGAAAGGGTGGGAGAGACC. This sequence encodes CSAMERVGET. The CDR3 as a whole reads CSAMERVGETQYF.